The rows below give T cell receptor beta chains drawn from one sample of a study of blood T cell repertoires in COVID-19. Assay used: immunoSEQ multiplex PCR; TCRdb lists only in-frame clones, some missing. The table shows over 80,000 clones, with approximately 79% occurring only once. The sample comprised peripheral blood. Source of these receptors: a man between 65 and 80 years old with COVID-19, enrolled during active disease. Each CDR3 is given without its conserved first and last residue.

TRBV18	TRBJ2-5	ASSPTGVQETQY
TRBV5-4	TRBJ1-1	ASSLVQGLNTEAF
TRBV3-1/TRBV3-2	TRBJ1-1	ASSLTAPRTLNTEAF
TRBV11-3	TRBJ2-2	ASSLGGRGGTGELF
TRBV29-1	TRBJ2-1	SVESLTSYNEQF
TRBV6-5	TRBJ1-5	ASSSVRGYQPQH
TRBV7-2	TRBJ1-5	ASSLGGRLNQPQH
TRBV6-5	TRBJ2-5	ASSYSIAAKETQY
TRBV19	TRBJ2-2	ASTRDSRWAGELF
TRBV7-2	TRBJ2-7	ASSIQGVQY
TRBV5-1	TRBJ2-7	ASSLANRDPGLAGGSTYEQY
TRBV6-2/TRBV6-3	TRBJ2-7	ASSFSAGGPSYEQY
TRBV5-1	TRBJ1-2	ASSLGQGAFGYT
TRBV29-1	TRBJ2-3	SSGGGFTDTQY
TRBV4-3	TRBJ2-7	ASSQDWVQAEASEQY
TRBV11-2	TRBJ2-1	ASSSHRGLGSEQF
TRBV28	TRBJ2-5	ASSLGTGSGETQY
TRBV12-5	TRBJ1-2	ASGLTGQGPYGYT
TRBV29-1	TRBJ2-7	SVNRQGVYEQY
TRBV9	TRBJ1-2	ASSVGTGQGYYGYT
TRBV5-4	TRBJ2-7	ASSLEGGRSAEQY
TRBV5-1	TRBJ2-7	ASSLKLGSGPYEQY
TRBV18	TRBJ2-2	ASSPTGLARTTRITGELF
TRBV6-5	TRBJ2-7	ASSTPATGSQY
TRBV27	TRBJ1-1	ASSPTGGRNTEAF
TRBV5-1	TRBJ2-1	ASSLLGQGEQF
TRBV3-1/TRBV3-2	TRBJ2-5	ASSQRLVGETQY
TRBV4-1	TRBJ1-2	ASSQADRGYGYT
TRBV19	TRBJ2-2	ASSMAGGLHTGELF
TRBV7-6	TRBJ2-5	ASSLASGAGGQETQY
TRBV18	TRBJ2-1	ASSRGLAGNEQF
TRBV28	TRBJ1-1	ASNRGTVAAF
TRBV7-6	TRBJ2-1	ASSLALAGNNEQF
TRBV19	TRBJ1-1	ASSTQRGTEAF
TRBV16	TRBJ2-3	ASSHITDTQY
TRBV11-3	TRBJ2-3	ASSLGTSRTQY
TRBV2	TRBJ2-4	ASSGLAKNIQY
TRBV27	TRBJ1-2	ASSLSIQSYGYT
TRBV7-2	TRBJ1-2	ASSSGRNYGYT
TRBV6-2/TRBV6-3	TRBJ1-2	ASSYGIPGIYGYT
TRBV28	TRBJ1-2	ASSLLVGRGNNYGYT
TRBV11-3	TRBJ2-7	ASSLAGGVNEQY
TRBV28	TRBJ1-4	ASSGPLGVEKLF
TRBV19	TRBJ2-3	ASSMVRVSTDTQY
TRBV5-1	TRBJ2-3	ASGQIGQGLGGTDTQY
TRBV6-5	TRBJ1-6	ASRTQSSYNSPLH
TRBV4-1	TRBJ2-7	ASSQYPGTSGSGEQY
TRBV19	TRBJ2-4	ASSIDAGTSGSWVKNIQY
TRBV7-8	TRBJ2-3	ASSLPRDGTSTDTQY